This entry is about one T cell receptor (beta chain). Participating donors were healthy, HIV-negative adults free of recent acute infections or vaccinations. CDR1 MDHEN and CDR2 SYDVKM come from the germline V gene. V was pared by 6 bases and J by 6 bases, with 4 bases of the junction left unmatched. This CDR3 is built from 14 residues. This sample stems from a study of shared clonotypes between healthy human individuals. The data were produced by immunoSEQ multiplex PCR, yet TCRdb's version contains in-frame clones alone and is incomplete. This sample has 520,000 or so clones, with around 79% found just once.

This rearrangement joins TRBV28 to TRBJ2-7; 14 bases map to TRBD2. This sequence originates from a woman in her forties in good health. Some clones in this sample may be carry-over from other donors' samples. Source material: PBMCs. CDR3: CASSQGLAGAEQYF. The CDR3 bases are TGTGCCAGCAGCCAGGGACTAGCGGGAGCCGAGCAGTACTTC.